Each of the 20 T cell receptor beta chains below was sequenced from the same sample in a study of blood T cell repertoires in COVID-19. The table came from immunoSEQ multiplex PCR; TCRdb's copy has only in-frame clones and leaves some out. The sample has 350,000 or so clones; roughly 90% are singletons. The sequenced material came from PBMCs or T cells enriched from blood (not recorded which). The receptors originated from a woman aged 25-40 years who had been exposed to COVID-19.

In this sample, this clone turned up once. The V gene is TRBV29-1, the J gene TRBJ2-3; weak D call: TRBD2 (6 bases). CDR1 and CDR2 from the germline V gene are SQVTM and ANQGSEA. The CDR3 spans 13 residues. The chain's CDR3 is CTGEARATDTQYF. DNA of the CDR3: TGCACTGGGGAGGCCAGGGCGACAGATACGCAGTATTTT.

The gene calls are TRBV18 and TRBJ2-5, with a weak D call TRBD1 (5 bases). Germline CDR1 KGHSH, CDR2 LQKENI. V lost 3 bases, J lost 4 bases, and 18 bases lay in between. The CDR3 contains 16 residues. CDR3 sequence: CASSPRLGRERETQYF. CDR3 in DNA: TGTGCCAGCTCACCGCGACTGGGCAGGGAAAGAGAGACCCAGTACTTC. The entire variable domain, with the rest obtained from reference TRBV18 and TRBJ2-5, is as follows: NAGVMQNPRHLVRRRGQEARLRCSPMKGHSHVYWYRQLPEEGLKFMVYLQKENIIDESGMPKERFSAEFPKEGPSILRIQQVVRGDSAAYFCASSPRLGRERETQYFGPGTRLLVL.

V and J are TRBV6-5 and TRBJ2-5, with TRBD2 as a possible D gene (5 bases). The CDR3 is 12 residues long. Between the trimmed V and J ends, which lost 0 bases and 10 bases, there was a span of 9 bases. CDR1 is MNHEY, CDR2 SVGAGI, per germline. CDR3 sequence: CASSYSNGIQYF. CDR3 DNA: TGTGCCAGCAGTTACTCGAACGGGATCCAGTACTTC.

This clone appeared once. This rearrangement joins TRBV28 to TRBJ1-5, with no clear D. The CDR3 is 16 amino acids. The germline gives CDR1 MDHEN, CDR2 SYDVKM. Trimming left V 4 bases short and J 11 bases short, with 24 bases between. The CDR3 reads CASSSPPGRSIATQHF. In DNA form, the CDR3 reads TGTGCCAGCAGTTCCCCACCGGGTCGTTCCATCGCGACCCAGCATTTT.

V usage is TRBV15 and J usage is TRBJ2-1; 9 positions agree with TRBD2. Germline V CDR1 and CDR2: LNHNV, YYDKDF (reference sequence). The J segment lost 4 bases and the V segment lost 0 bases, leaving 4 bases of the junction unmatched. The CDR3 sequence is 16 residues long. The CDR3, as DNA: TGTGCCACCAGCAGAGACCCTAGCGGGACATACAATGAGCAGTTCTTC. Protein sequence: CATSRDPSGTYNEQFF.

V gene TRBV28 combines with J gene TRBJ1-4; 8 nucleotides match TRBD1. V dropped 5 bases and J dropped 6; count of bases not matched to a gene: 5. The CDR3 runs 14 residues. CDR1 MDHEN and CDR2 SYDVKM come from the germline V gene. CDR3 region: CASSPSGGDEKLFF. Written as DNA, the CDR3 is TGTGCCAGCAGTCCTTCAGGGGGCGATGAAAAACTGTTTTTT.

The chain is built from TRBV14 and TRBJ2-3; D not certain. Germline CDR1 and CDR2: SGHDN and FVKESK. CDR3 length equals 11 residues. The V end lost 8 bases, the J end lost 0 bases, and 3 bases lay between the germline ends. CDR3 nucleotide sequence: TGTGCCAGCCGGAGCACAGATACGCAGTATTTT. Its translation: CASRSTDTQYF.

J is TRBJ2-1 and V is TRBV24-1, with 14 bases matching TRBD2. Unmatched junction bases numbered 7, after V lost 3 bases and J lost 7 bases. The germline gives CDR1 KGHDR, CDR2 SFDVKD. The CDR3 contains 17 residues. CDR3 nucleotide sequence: TGTGCCACCAGTGATGCCGGGACTAGCGGGAGTTGGAATGAGCAGTTCTTC. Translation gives CATSDAGTSGSWNEQFF.

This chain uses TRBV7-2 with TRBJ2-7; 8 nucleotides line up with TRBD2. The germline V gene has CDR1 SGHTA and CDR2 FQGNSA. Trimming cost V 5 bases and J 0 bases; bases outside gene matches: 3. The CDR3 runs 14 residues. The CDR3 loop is CASSPGLVSYEQYF. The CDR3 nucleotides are TGTGCCAGCAGCCCGGGACTAGTCTCCTACGAGCAGTACTTC.

CDR3 loop: CASRRSISWTSGRGITGELFF. DNA for the CDR3: TGTGCCAGCAGGCGGTCAATCTCCTGGACTAGCGGGAGAGGGATCACCGGGGAGCTGTTTTTT. V gene TRBV21-1 combines with J gene TRBJ2-2; TRBD2 is taken as the D call from the table, unchecked against the DNA. TRBV21-1 is listed as a pseudogene. This CDR3 has 21 residues.

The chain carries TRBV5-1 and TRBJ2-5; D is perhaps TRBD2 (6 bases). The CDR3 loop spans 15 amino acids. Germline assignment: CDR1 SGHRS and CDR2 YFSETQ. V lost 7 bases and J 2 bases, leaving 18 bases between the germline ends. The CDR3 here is CASCLWGETQETQYF. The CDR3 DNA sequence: TGCGCCAGCTGCCTGTGGGGGGAGACGCAAGAGACCCAGTACTTC. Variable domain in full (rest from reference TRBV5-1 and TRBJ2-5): KAGVTQTPRYLIKTRGQQVTLSCSPISGHRSVSWYQQTPGQGLQFLFEYFSETQRNKGNFPGRFSGRQFSNSRSEMNVSTLELGDSALYLCASCLWGETQETQYFGPGTRLLVL.

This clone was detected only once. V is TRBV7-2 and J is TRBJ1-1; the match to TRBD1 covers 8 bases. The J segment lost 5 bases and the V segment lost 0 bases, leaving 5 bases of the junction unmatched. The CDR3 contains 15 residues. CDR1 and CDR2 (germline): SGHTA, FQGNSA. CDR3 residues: CASSLAGTGGTEAFF. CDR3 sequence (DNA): TGTGCCAGCAGCTTAGCCGGGACAGGAGGGACTGAAGCTTTCTTT.

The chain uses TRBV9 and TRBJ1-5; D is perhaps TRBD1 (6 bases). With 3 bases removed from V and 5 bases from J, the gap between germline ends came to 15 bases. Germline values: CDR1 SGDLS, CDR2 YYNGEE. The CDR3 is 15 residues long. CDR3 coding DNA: TGTGCCAGCAGCGCGACAGGAGTCAGGGATCAGCCCCAGCATTTT. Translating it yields CASSATGVRDQPQHF.

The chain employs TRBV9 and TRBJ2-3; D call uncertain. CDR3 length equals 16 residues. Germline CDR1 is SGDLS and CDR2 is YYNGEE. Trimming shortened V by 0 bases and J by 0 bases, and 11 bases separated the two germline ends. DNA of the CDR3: TGTGCCAGCAGCGTAGTAGGAACAGTTAGCACAGATACGCAGTATTTT. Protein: CASSVVGTVSTDTQYF. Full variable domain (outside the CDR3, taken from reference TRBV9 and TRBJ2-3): DSGVTQTPKHLITATGQRVTLRCSPRSGDLSVYWYQQSLDQGLQFLIQYYNGEERAKGNILERFSAQQFPDLHSELNLSSLELGDSALYFCASSVVGTVSTDTQYFGPGTRLTVL.

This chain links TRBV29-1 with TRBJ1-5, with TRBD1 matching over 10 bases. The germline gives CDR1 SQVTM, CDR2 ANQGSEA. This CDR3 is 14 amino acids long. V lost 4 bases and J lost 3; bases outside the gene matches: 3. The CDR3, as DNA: TGCAGCGTTGCGGGACAGGGGCCCAATCAGCCCCAGCATTTT. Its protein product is CSVAGQGPNQPQHF.

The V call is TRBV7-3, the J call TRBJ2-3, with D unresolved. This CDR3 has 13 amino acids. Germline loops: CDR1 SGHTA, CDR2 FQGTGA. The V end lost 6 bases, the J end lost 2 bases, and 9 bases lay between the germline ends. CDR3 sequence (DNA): TGTGCCAGCAGACATACAGCCACAGATACGCAGTATTTT. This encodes CASRHTATDTQYF.

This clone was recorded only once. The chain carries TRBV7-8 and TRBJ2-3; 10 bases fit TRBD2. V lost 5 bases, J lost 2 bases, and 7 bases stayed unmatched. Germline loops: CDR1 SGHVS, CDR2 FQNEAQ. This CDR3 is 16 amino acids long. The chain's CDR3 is CASSPVAGGPTDTQYF. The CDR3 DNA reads TGTGCCAGCAGCCCTGTAGCGGGAGGCCCCACAGATACGCAGTATTTT.

The CDR3 bases are TGTGCCAGTAGTATAGATCGCCTAGCGGGAATCGACACCGGGGAGCTGTTTTTT. Encoded protein: CASSIDRLAGIDTGELFF. The chain couples TRBV19 to TRBJ2-2; 9 nucleotides align to TRBD2. Germline lookup yields CDR1 LNHDA and CDR2 SQIVND (reference sequence). After removal of 0 bases from V and 3 bases from J, the junction contained 8 bases not matched to a gene. The CDR3 is made up of 18 amino acids.

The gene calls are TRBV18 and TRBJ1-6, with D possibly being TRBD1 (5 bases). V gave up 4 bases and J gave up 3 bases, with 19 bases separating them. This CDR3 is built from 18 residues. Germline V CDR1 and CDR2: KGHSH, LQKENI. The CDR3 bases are TGTGCCAGCTCACGACGTCATTTACAGGACGGCTATAATTCACCCCTCCACTTT. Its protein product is CASSRRHLQDGYNSPLHF.

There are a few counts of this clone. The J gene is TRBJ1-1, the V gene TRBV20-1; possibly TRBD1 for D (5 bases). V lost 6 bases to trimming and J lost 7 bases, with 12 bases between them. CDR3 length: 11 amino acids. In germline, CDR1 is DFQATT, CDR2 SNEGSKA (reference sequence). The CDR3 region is CSATGHGEAFF. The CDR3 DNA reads TGCAGTGCCACCGGACACGGTGAAGCTTTCTTT.